This T cell receptor (beta chain) is from a study of T-cell reconstitution after alpha-beta-depleted transplantation in children. This clonotype was detected only a few times. What it binds is not known. The CDR3 length is 16 residues. Germline V lookup: CDR1 SGHRS, CDR2 YFSETQ. V dropped 1 base and J dropped 0; count of bases not matched to a gene: 5. Library preparation (for TCRbeta) was performed with unique molecular identifiers. TCRdb used MiXCR to reprocess the PCR reads, holding one entry per CDR3 protein. The profile shows about a million distinct CDR3 sequences, around 30% of them singletons. Overall study results and limits: Diversity and T-cell counts at one year after transplant derived mostly from new T cells.

This sequence joins TRBV5-1 and TRBJ2-3, with 7 bases identical to TRBD1. The sequence derives from a boy younger than two who had a stem cell transplant for SCID, so the T cells may come from the graft donor. The sequences come from PBMCs, mostly from graft donor cells, collected 360 days after TCRalphabeta/CD19-depleted stem cell transplant. In DNA, the CDR3 is TGCGCCAGCAGCTTGCCTACAGGGGCTAGCACAGATACGCAGTATTTT. Its protein is CASSLPTGASTDTQYF.